This T cell receptor (beta chain) was identified during a study of neurological immune-mediated disorders. From germline, CDR1 is SGHDN and CDR2 FVKESK. After removal of 2 bases from V and 4 bases from J, the junction contained 8 bases not matched to a gene. CDR3 length: 16 amino acids. This clonotype was counted only a few times. Its antigen is unknown. Study-wide results and limits: Multiple sclerosis was found to have the least TCR clonal expansion, below healthy controls, and HTLV-1-associated myelopathy the most. None of the CDR3 amino acid sequences of expanded clones were shared across subjects, and this suggested private repertoires in all groups.

With 10-nucleotide random UMIs, 5'RACE was used to make the cDNA. From the 5' RACE reads, TCRdb called clonotypes with MiXCR, one entry per CDR3 protein. The sample has approximately 37,000 distinct CDR3 sequences, about 3.8% seen once. V and J are TRBV14 and TRBJ1-1, with 9 bases that match TRBD1. The source is a man younger than 45 with multiple sclerosis. Material for sequencing was PBMCs. The CDR3 is CASSQYRGPRSTEAFF. In DNA, the CDR3 is TGTGCCAGCAGCCAATACAGGGGGCCGAGGAGCACTGAAGCTTTCTTT.